This T cell receptor beta chain was profiled in a study of CD8 T cells in ankylosing spondylitis. Library preparation for TCR beta used quantitative 5'-RACE with molecular barcodes. TCRdb reprocessed the 5' RACE reads with MiXCR, giving one entry per CDR3 protein. The data hold 380,000 or so distinct CDR3 sequences, with approximately 22% observed a single time. A few counts support this clonotype. What it binds is unknown. V lost 6 bases and J lost 5, with 8 bases in between. This CDR3 has 12 residues. Germline CDR1 reads MNHNS; CDR2 reads SASEGT. Study-wide findings and caveats: What seemed typical of ankylosing spondylitis blood was a TCR beta motif built from roughly eight highly homologous variants. In reactive arthritis synovial fluid and blood, some motif variants had been reported before.

The receptor comes from a male donor with ankylosing spondylitis or in good health (not recorded which). The V gene is TRBV6-1, the J gene TRBJ1-5; no reliable D call. Sequenced material: blood, either unsorted or a sorted T cell fraction (not recorded which). CDR3 sequence reads: CASRGLDQPQHF. CDR3 bases: TGTGCCAGCAGAGGGTTGGATCAGCCCCAGCATTTT.